This T cell receptor beta chain originates from a study of blood T cell repertoires in COVID-19. Study-level background: Acute and convalescent COVID-19 specimens originated in the United States, Italy and Spain. The cDNA or gDNA used as material had been derived from T cells, B-cell-depleted T cells, or PBMCs.

The V and J ends lost 3 bases and 3 bases, in that order; junction bases with no gene match: 6. Germline loops: CDR1 DFQATT, CDR2 SNEGSKA (reference sequence). This CDR3 spans 14 amino acids. Generated by immunoSEQ multiplex PCR, the TCRdb table keeps only in-frame clones and is missing some. The sample yields 200,000 to 250,000 clones, about 79% seen once. The rearrangement uses TRBV20-1 and TRBJ2-5; 8 bases match TRBD2. The source material was PBMCs or T cells enriched from blood (not recorded which). The sequence was collected from a woman aged 60 to 75 who had recovered from COVID-19. The DNA for the CDR3 is TGCAGTGCTAGTTTAAGCGGGGGAAAAGAGACCCAGTACTTC. Amino acids: CSASLSGGKETQYF.